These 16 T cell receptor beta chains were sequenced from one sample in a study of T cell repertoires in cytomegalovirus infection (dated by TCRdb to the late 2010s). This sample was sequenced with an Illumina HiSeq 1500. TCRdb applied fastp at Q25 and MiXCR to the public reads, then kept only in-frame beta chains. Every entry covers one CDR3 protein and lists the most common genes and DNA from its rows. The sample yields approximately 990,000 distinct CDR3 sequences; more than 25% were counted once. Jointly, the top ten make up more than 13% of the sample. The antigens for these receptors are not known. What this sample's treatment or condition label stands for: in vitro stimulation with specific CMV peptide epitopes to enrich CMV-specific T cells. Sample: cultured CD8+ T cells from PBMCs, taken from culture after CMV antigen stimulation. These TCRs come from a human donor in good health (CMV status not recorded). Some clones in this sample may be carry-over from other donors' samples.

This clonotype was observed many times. CDR3 sequence: CASSFRDSYYGYTF. The DNA for the CDR3 is TGTGCCAGCAGCTTCCGGGACAGCTACTATGGCTACACCTTC. The chain links TRBV7-2 to TRBJ1-2; 7 bases map to TRBD1. Germline V CDR1 and CDR2: SGHTA, FQGNSA. CDR3 length: 14 residues. Trimming cost V 3 bases and J 3 bases; bases outside gene matches: 4.

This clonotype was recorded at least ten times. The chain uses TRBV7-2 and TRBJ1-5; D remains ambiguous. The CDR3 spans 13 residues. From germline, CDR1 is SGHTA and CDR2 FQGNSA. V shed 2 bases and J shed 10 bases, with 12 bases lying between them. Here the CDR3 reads CASSLHGRAPQHF. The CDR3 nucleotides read TGTGCCAGCAGCTTACACGGGCGCGCACCCCAGCATTTT.

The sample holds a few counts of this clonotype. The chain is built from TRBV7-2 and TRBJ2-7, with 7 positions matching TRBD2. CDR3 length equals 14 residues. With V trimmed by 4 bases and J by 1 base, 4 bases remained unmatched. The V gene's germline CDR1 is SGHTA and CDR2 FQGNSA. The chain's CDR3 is CASSWGGGSYEQYV. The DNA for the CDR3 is TGTGCCAGCAGCTGGGGGGGGGGTTCCTACGAGCAGTACGTC.

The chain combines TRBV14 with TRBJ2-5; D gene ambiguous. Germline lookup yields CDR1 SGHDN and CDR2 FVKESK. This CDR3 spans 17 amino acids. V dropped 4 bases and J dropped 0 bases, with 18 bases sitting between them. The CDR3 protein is CASSPFSGGHNQETQYF. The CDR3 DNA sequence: TGTGCCAGCAGCCCATTTTCCGGCGGCCACAACCAAGAGACCCAGTACTTC.

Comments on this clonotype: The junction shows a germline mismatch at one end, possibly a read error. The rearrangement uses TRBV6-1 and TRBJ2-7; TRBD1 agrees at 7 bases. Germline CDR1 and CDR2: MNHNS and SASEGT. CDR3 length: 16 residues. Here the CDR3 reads CASSEGGRQGSSEQYF. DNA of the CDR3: TGTGCCAGCAGTGAAGGGGGGAGACAGGGTTCCTCCGAGCAGTACTTC.

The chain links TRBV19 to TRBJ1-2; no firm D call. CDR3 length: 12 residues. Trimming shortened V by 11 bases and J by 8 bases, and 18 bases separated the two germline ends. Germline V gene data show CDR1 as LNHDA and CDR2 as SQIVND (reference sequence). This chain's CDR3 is CACLDWAGGYTF. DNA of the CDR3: TGTGCCTGCCTGGACTGGGCGGGGGGCTACACCTTC.

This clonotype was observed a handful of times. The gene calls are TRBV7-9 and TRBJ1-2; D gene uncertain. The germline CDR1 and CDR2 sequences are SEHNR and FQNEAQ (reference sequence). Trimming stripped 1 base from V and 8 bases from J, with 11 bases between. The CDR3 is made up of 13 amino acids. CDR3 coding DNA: TGTGCCAGCAGCTTAGGCATCTTCGGAGGCTACACCTTC. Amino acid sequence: CASSLGIFGGYTF.

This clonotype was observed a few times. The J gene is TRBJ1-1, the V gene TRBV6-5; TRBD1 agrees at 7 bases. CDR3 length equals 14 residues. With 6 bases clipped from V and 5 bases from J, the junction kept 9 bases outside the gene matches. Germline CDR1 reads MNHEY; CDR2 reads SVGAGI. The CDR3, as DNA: TGTGCCAGCAGAAACGACAGGGTGGTAACTGAAGCTTTCTTT. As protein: CASRNDRVVTEAFF.

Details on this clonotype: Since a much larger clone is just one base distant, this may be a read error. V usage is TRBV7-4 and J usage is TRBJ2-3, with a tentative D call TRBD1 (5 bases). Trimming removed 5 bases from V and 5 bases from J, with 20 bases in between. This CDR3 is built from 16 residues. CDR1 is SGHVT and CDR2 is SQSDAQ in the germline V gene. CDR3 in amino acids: CASSTLGQDLIDTQYF. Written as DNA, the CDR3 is TGTGCCAGCAGCACCCTGGGGCAGGACCTCATAGATACGCAGTATTTT.

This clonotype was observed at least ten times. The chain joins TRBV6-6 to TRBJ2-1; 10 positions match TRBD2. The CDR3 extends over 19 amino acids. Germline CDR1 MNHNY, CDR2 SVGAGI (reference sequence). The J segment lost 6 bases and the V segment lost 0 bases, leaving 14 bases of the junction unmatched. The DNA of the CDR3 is TGTGCCAGCAGTTACTCCGTCCAAAGCGGGGGGGAACTCCCCAATGAGCAGTTCTTC. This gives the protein CASSYSVQSGGELPNEQFF.

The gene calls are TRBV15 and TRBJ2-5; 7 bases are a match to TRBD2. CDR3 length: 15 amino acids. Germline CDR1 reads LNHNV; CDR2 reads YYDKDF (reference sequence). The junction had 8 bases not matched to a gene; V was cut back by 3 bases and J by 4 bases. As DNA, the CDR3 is TGTGCCACCAGCAGTATTAACTGGGAGGGAGAGACCCAGTACTTC. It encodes CATSSINWEGETQYF.

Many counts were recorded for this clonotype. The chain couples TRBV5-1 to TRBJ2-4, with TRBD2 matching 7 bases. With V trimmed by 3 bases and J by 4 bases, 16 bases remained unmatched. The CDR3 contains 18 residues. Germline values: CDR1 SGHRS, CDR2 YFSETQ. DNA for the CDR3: TGCGCCAGCAGCTCAGCCGGGTCCCGCGGGGGTCGGAAAAACATTCAGTACTTC. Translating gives CASSSAGSRGGRKNIQYF.

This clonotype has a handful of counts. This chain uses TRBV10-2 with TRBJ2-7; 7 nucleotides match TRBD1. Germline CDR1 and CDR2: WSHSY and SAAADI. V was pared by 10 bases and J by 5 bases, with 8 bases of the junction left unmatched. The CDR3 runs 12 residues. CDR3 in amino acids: CATNDRAHEQYV. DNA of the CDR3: TGCGCCACTAACGACAGGGCCCACGAGCAGTACGTC.

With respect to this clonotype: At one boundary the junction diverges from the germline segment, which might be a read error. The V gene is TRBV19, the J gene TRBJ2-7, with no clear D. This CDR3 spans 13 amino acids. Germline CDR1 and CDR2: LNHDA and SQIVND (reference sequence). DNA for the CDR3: TGTGTCAGTAGTTGGGGAAGAGGCTACGAGCAGTACTTC. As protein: CVSSWGRGYEQYF.

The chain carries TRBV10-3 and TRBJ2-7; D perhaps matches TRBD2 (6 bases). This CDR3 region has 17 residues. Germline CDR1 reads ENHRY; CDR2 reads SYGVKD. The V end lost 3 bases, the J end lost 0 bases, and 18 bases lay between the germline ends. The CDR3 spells CAISEFAGQSDSYEQYF. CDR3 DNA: TGTGCCATCAGTGAATTCGCGGGGCAATCAGACTCCTACGAGCAGTACTTC.

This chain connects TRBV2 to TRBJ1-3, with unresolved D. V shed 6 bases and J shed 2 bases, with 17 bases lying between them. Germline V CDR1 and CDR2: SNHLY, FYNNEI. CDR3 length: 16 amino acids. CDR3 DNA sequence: TGTGCCAGCAGCATTTTGCAGGTGGGGACTGGAAACACCATATATTTT. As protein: CASSILQVGTGNTIYF.